This T cell receptor beta chain was sequenced during a study of shared clonotypes between healthy human individuals. Study at large: With ages of 18 to 49, the donors were a couple of women and a few men.

The donors were adults (healthy and HIV-negative) with no recent acute infections or vaccinations. An assay was performed, and its level was deep. Every subset's genomic DNA went evenly onto several immunoSEQ plates. The table came from immunoSEQ multiplex PCR; TCRdb's copy has only in-frame clones and leaves some out. The sample lists some 530,000 clones, almost 80% occurring once. The CDR3 has 11 residues. Per the germline V gene, CDR1 is GTSNPN and CDR2 is SVGIG (reference sequence). The V gene lost 1 base and the J gene lost 6 bases, with 7 bases spanning the gap. This rearrangement joins TRBV30 to TRBJ2-7; D unclear. The clonotype was recovered from a woman in her 40s in good health. Some clones in this sample may be carry-over from other donors' samples. The sample comprised PBMCs. The CDR3 loop is CAWSEQVEQYF. DNA of the CDR3: TGTGCCTGGAGTGAGCAGGTCGAGCAGTACTTC.